This T cell receptor beta chain was recorded in a study of shared clonotypes between healthy human individuals. Regarding this clone: The antigen is not known.

Trimming left V 1 base short and J 8 bases short, with 21 bases between. This CDR3 comprises 17 residues. Germline lookup yields CDR1 KGHSH and CDR2 LQKENI. Notes on the study in general: Non-shared clonotypes were found to have lower generation probabilities than the clonotypes that were shared by all four of the sorted-subset donors.

Here immunoSEQ multiplex PCR was the method, and the copy in TCRdb shows in-frame clones only, minus some. The sample includes about 2.4 million clones, roughly 93% of them seen just once. This clonotype was obtained from a man between 18 and 29 years old in good health. Some clones in this sample may be carry-over from other donors' samples. Sequencing used naive CD4+ T cells from PBMCs. Subset indicated: CD45RA+ positively selected. V is TRBV18 and J is TRBJ2-1; D is perhaps TRBD2 (5 bases). In nucleotides, the CDR3 is TGTGCCAGCTCACCACTGATCTCCAGCGGCCCTTGGGATGAGCAGTTCTTC. This translates into CASSPLISSGPWDEQFF.